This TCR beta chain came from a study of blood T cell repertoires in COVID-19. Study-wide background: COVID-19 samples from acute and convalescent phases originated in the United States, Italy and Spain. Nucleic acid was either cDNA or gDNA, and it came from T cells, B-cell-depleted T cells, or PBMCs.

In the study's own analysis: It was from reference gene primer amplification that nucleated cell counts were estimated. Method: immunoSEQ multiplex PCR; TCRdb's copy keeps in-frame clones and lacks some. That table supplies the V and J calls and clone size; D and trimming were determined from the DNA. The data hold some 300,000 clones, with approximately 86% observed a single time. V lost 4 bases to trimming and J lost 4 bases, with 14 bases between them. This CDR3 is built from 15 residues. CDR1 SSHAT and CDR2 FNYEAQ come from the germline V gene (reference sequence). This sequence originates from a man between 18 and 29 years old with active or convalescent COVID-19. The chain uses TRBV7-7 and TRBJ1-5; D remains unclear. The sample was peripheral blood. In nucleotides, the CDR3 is TGTGCCAGCAGCTGGGCAGCCCGCTCAAATCAGCCCCAGCATTTT. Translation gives CASSWAARSNQPQHF.